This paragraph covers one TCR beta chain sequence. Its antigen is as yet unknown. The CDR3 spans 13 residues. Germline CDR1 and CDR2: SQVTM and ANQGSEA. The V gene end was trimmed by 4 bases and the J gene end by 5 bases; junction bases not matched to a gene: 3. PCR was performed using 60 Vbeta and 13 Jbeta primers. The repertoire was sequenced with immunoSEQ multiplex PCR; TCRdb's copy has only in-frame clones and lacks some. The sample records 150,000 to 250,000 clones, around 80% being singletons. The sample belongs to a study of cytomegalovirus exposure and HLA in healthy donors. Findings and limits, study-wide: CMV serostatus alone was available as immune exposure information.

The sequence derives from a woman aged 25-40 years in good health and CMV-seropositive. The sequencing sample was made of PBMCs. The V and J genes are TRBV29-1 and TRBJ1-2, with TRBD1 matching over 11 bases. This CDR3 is CSVVGQGAYGYTF. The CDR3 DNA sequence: TGCAGCGTTGTTGGACAGGGGGCTTATGGCTACACCTTC.